This TCR beta chain was recorded in a study of cytomegalovirus exposure and HLA in healthy donors. Study overall: Caucasian-associated ancestry cluster membership applied to around 76% of some 400 genotyped donors. Regarding the study as a whole: DRB1 showed the most TCR associations and HLA-C the fewest in a later analysis, as rates varied by HLA locus. In a later analysis, common viral pathogens appeared linked to several of the most significant clusters. When analyzed later, a missense DCLRE1C variant was found to be linked to TCR beta V- and J-gene trimming.

This CDR3 contains 14 residues. The V end was cut by 10 bases, the J end by 0 bases, with 14 bases between. Germline assignment: CDR1 MNHNY and CDR2 SVGAGI (reference sequence). Notes on this clone: No antigen is known for it.

Use of 60 Vbeta and 13 Jbeta primers characterized the PCR. Sequenced by immunoSEQ multiplex PCR; TCRdb stores in-frame clones only, minus some. The table has about 170,000 clones, 82% seen once. The V call is TRBV6-6, the J call TRBJ2-3; TRBD2 is a possible D gene (5 bases). This receptor was identified in a girl aged 2 to 10 in good health and CMV-seropositive. Sample: PBMCs. The CDR3 nucleotides are TGTGCCACTAGGCAGGACTCCAGCACAGATACGCAGTATTTT. It translates to CATRQDSSTDTQYF.